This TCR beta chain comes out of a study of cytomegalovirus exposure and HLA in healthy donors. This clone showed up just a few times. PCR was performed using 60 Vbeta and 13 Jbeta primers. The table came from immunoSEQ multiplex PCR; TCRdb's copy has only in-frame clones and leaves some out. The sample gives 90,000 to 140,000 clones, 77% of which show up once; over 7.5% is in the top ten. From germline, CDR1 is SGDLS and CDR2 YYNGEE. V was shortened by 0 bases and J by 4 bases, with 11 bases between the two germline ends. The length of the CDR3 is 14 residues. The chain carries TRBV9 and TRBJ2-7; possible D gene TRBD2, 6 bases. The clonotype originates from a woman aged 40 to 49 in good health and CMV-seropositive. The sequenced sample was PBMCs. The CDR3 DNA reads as TGTGCCAGCAGCGTAGGTGCGGGGTTTTACGAGCAGTACTTC. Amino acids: CASSVGAGFYEQYF.